The source of this T cell receptor (beta chain) is a study of beta chain features in type 1 diabetes. The study's findings and limits: Type 1 diabetes patients had moderately but significantly shorter TCRB CDR3s in all four CD4+ subsets.

This clone was seen a few times. What it binds is not known. The whole isolated RNA underwent reverse transcription, so sequencing captured expressed TCRB transcripts. An average roughly 3.3 million reads came from naive, central memory and regulatory T cell samples. Clones were sequenced by immunoSEQ multiplex PCR, and TCRdb holds only the in-frame ones, with some missing. The sample has approximately 270,000 clones, 13% to 15% seen once. The CDR3 is made up of 15 amino acids. Germline-derived CDR1 and CDR2 are SGHDN and FVKESK. The germline V and J ends were trimmed by 4 bases and 4 bases, with 14 bases remaining between them.

The receptor's source is a man aged 25-45 years with type 1 diabetes. Sample: naive CD4+ T cells from blood. This chain uses TRBV14 with TRBJ2-1; the D gene is possibly TRBD1 (6 bases). CDR3 DNA sequence: TGTGCCAGCAGCCTGAGGGGACACGCTTACAATGAGCAGTTCTTC. Protein product: CASSLRGHAYNEQFF.